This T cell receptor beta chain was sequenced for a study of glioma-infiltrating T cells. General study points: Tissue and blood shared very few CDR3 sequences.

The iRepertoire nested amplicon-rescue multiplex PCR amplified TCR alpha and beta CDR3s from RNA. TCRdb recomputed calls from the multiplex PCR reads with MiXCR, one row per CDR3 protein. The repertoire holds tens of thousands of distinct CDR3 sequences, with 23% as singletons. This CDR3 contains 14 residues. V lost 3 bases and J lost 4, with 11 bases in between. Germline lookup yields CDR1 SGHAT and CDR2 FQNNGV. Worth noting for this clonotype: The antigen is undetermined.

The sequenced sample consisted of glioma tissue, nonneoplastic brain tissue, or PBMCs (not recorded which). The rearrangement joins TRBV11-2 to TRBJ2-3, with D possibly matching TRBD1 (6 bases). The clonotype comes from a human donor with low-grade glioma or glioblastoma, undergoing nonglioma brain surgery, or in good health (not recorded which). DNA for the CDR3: TGTGCCAGCAGCTTGCAGGGGATTCCAGATACGCAGTATTTT. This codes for CASSLQGIPDTQYF.